The sequence of this TCR beta chain was determined in a study of CD8 T cells in Susac syndrome. The germline CDR1 and CDR2 sequences are KGHDR and SFDVKD. This CDR3 comprises 14 residues. Trimming cost V 2 bases and J 2 bases, with 5 bases left between them. With random hexamers, roughly 0.45 to 1 ug RNA was reverse transcribed. TCRdb processed the immunoSEQ multiplex PCR reads anew with MiXCR; each CDR3 protein has one entry. Seen here are more than 70,000 distinct CDR3 sequences, about 91% observed once, and the top ten hold just over 0.5%. The sequenced sample was CD8+ T cells from PBMCs. The chain recombines TRBV24-1 with TRBJ2-2; D unresolved. The TCR was taken from a human donor with multiple sclerosis. CDR3 sequence: CATSDSSNTGELFF. In DNA form, the CDR3 reads TGTGCCACCAGTGATTCGAGTAACACCGGGGAGCTGTTTTTT.